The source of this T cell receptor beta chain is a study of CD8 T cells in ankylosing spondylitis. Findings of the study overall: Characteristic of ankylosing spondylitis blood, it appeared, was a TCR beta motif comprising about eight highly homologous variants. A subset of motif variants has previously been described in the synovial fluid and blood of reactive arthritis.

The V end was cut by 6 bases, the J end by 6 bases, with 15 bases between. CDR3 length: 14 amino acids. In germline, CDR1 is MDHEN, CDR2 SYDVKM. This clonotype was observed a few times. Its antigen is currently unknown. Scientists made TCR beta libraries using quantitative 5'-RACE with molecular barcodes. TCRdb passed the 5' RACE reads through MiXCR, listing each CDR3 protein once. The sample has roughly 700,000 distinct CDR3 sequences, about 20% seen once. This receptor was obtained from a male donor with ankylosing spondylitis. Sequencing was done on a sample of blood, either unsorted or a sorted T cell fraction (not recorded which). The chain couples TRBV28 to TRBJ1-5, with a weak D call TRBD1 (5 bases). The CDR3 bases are TGTGCCAGCAGCCGCCAGGGTGGGGGTCAGCCCCAGCATTTT. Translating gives CASSRQGGGQPQHF.